Below, 2 T cell receptor beta chains from the same sample are listed, as sequenced in a study of cytomegalovirus exposure and HLA in healthy donors. Researchers ran the PCR with 60 Vbeta and 13 Jbeta primers. Generated by immunoSEQ multiplex PCR, the TCRdb table keeps only in-frame clones and is missing some. The sample records some 120,000 clones, roughly 82% being singletons. The sequenced sample consisted of PBMCs. These receptor sequences come from a male donor in good health and CMV-seropositive.

The chain has TRBV19 and TRBJ2-7, with 13 bases lining up with TRBD2. The CDR3 consists of 15 residues. J lost 3 bases, V lost 6 bases, and 5 bases had no gene match. CDR1 is LNHDA and CDR2 is SQIVND in the germline V gene (reference sequence). CDR3 nucleotides: TGTGCCAGTAGCTTAGGACTAGCGGGAGTCTACGAGCAGTACTTC. Protein: CASSLGLAGVYEQYF.

The gene calls are TRBV19 and TRBJ2-5; a possible D gene is TRBD2 (6 bases). Germline V gives CDR1 LNHDA, CDR2 SQIVND (reference sequence). V dropped 2 bases and J dropped 5 bases, with 12 bases sitting between them. The CDR3 has 14 amino acids. The CDR3 spells CASSILGGSETQYF. The CDR3 bases are TGTGCCAGTAGTATACTCGGGGGATCGGAGACCCAGTACTTC. Full variable domain (remainder filled in from reference TRBV19 and TRBJ2-5): DGGITQSPKYLFRKEGQNVTLSCEQNLNHDAMYWYRQDPGQGLRLIYYSQIVNDFQKGDIAEGYSVSREKKESFPLTVTSAQKNPTAFYLCASSILGGSETQYFGPGTRLLVL.